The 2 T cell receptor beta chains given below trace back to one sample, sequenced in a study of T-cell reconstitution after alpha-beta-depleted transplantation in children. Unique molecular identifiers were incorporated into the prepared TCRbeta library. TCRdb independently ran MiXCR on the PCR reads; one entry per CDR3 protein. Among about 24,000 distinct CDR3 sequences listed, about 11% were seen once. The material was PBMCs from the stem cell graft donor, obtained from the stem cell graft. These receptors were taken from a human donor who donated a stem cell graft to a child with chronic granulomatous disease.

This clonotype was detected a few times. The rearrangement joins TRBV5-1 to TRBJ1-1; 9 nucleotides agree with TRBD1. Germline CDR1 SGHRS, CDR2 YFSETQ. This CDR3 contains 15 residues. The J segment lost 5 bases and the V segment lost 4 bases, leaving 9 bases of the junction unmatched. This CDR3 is CASSRTGTGRTEAFF. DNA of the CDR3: TGCGCCAGCAGCCGCACCGGGACAGGGAGGACTGAAGCTTTCTTT.

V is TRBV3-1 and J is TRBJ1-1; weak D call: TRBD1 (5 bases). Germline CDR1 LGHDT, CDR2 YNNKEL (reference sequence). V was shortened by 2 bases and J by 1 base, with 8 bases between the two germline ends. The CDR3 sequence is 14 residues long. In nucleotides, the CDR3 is TGTGCCAGCAGCCAACTCGGACAGAACACTGAAGCTTTCTTT. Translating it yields CASSQLGQNTEAFF.